Each of the 8 T cell receptor beta chains below was sequenced from the same sample in a study of T cell responses to AZD1222 COVID-19 vaccine. Clones were sequenced by immunoSEQ multiplex PCR, and TCRdb holds only the in-frame ones, with some missing. The data show 99,000 or so clones, with more than 75% seen just once and around a tenth held by the top ten. Sequencing was performed on peripheral blood, taken on day 0 of AZD1222 vaccination. The origin of the receptors is an adult in good health.

The chain links TRBV30 to TRBJ1-3; D unclear. The germline V gene has CDR1 GTSNPN and CDR2 SVGIG (reference sequence). The CDR3 spans 14 residues. Trimming shortened V by 1 base and J by 4 bases, and 11 bases separated the two germline ends. The CDR3, as DNA: TGTGCCTGGAGTGCCACCGCCGGGGGAAACACCATATATTTT. Its protein product is CAWSATAGGNTIYF.

The sample holds one count of this clone. The CDR3 loop reads CASSIGQDTGELFF. The CDR3 nucleotides are TGCGCCAGCAGCATCGGACAGGACACCGGGGAGCTGTTTTTT. The genes are TRBV5-1 and TRBJ2-2; 7 bases are shared with TRBD1. Losses at the gene ends were 4 bases for V and 3 bases for J; bases not matched to a gene: 3. Germline V gives CDR1 SGHRS, CDR2 YFSETQ. The CDR3 spans 14 residues.

The chain is built from TRBV30 and TRBJ2-2; 8 bases agree with TRBD1. The CDR3 length is 12 residues. CDR1 GTSNPN and CDR2 SVGIG come from the germline V gene (reference sequence). Unmatched junction bases numbered 6, after V lost 5 bases and J lost 10 bases. Written as DNA, the CDR3 is TGTGCCTGGGGGGACAGGATGGTGGAGCTGTTTTTT. This sequence encodes CAWGDRMVELFF.

This clone showed up just once. V gene TRBV3-1 (or the pseudogene TRBV3-2) combines with J gene TRBJ2-3, with 8 bases lining up with TRBD2. The CDR3 runs 15 residues. CDR1 and CDR2 from the germline V gene are LGHDT and YNNKEL (reference sequence). J was trimmed by 1 base and V by 2 bases; bases with no gene match: 2. CDR3: CASSQPGLGTDTQYF. CDR3 DNA: TGTGCCAGCAGCCAACCGGGACTAGGCACAGATACGCAGTATTTT.

The chain has TRBV5-1 and TRBJ2-2, with TRBD2 identical over 8 bases. CDR3 size: 15 residues. Trimming took 3 bases from V and 0 from J; bases not matched to a gene: 1. Germline CDR1 SGHRS, CDR2 YFSETQ. The DNA for the CDR3 is TGCGCCAGCAGCTGGGGACTAGCGAACACCGGGGAGCTGTTTTTT. Protein product: CASSWGLANTGELFF.

The chain combines TRBV6-5 with TRBJ2-7, with a tentative D call TRBD1 (6 bases). This CDR3 contains 15 residues. CDR1 and CDR2 (germline): MNHEY, SVGAGI. Trimming took off 7 bases at V and 0 bases at J, with 16 bases between the two ends. CDR3 in DNA: TGTGCCAGCACTCCCCGCAGGGGTGGCTCCTACGAGCAGTACTTC. Translated: CASTPRRGGSYEQYF.

The chain joins TRBV30 to TRBJ1-2; 8 bases fit TRBD1. CDR1 is GTSNPN, CDR2 SVGIG, per germline (reference sequence). V lost 4 bases, J lost 3 bases, and 7 bases stayed unmatched. This CDR3 is 14 amino acids long. The CDR3 DNA follows: TGTGCCTGGAAACCACCGGGACAGGACTATGGCTACACCTTC. It codes for CAWKPPGQDYGYTF.

This clone was counted once. This rearrangement joins TRBV7-9 to TRBJ2-7; unclear D gene. The CDR3 length is 13 residues. Trimming shortened V by 5 bases and J by 0 bases, and 8 bases separated the two germline ends. The germline V gene encodes CDR1 SEHNR and CDR2 FQNEAQ (reference sequence). CDR3 region: CASSPLSSYEQYF. The CDR3 DNA follows: TGTGCCAGCAGCCCACTGAGCTCCTACGAGCAGTACTTC.